This entry lists 13 T cell receptor beta chains sequenced from one sample in a study of early T cells in non-severe SARS-CoV-2 infection. TCRdb analysed the 5' RACE reads with MiXCR anew, one entry per CDR3 protein. The table records about 81,000 distinct CDR3 sequences, 5% to 6.5% of them present only once. The specimen sequenced was whole blood. These receptors came from an adult who was a healthcare worker with PCR-confirmed SARS-CoV-2 infection or an uninfected control (not recorded which).

This clonotype was seen ten or more times. The genes are TRBV20-1 and TRBJ2-5, with 11 nucleotides matching TRBD2. The length of the CDR3 is 14 residues. Germline V gene data show CDR1 as DFQATT and CDR2 as SNEGSKA (reference sequence). With V trimmed by 5 bases and J by 5 bases, 7 bases remained unmatched. CDR3 bases: TGCAGTGCTCTAGCGGGGGGCGCCGGGGAGACCCAGTACTTC. This gives the protein CSALAGGAGETQYF.

This clonotype was observed many times. The chain couples TRBV20-1 to TRBJ1-6, with 9 bases aligning to TRBD1. This CDR3 has 14 residues. Germline loops: CDR1 DFQATT, CDR2 SNEGSKA (reference sequence). The V segment lost 6 bases and the J segment 5 bases; nucleotides outside the gene matches: 5. CDR3 sequence (DNA): TGCAGTGCGGGGGACAGGGCGGATAATTCACCCCTCCACTTT. This translates into CSAGDRADNSPLHF.

This clonotype was seen at least ten times. CDR3 sequence: CATLGGTGELFF. Here the CDR3 DNA reads TGTGCCACCTTAGGGGGGACCGGGGAGCTGTTTTTT. This chain uses TRBV3-1 with TRBJ2-2; D may correspond to TRBD1 or TRBD2 (6 bases each). The CDR3 is 12 residues long. V lost 10 bases, J lost 5 bases, and 11 bases lay in between. Germline CDR1 LGHDT, CDR2 YNNKEL (reference sequence).

This clonotype appeared a few times. The chain couples TRBV27 to TRBJ2-7; D is undetermined. CDR1 and CDR2 from the germline V gene are MNHEY and SMNVEV (reference sequence). V dropped 4 bases and J dropped 0 bases, with 7 bases sitting between them. The CDR3 spans 13 residues. This chain's CDR3 is CASSSPRSYEQYF. CDR3 nucleotides: TGTGCCAGCAGTTCCCCCCGCTCCTACGAGCAGTACTTC.

This clonotype turned up a few times. The chain joins TRBV7-2 to TRBJ2-7, with 7 bases matching TRBD2. V shed 5 bases and J 3 bases; nucleotides not matched to a gene: 10. The CDR3 runs 15 residues. Looked up from germline, CDR1 is SGHTA and CDR2 is FQGNSA. The CDR3 is CASSLGGQGGYEQYF. The CDR3 coding sequence is TGTGCCAGCAGCCTGGGAGGGCAGGGCGGCTACGAGCAGTACTTC.

The chain recombines TRBV7-2 with TRBJ2-3; 11 bases agree with TRBD2. Germline CDR1 and CDR2: SGHTA and FQGNSA. The CDR3 is 16 amino acids. V was pared by 4 bases and J by 2 bases, with 5 bases of the junction left unmatched. As DNA, the CDR3 is TGTGCCAGCAGCTCGGGGACTAGCGGACCCACAGATACGCAGTATTTT. Translated: CASSSGTSGPTDTQYF.

The rearrangement links TRBV14 to TRBJ2-3; TRBD1 matches at 9 bases. Germline trimming cut 4 bases from V and 7 bases from J; bases unmatched to any gene: 6. The CDR3 is 14 amino acids. Germline V gives CDR1 SGHDN, CDR2 FVKESK. The DNA of the CDR3 is TGTGCCAGCAGCCGGACAGGGGAGGGGAATACGCAGTATTTT. This encodes CASSRTGEGNTQYF.

There are a few counts of this clonotype. The rearrangement uses TRBV29-1 and TRBJ1-3, with 7 bases lining up with TRBD1. Per the germline V gene, CDR1 is SQVTM and CDR2 is ANQGSEA. Germline trimming cut 5 bases from V and 0 bases from J; bases unmatched to any gene: 4. This CDR3 has 14 residues. The CDR3 region is CSVLTGSSGNTIYF. The CDR3 DNA is TGCAGCGTTTTGACAGGGAGCTCTGGAAACACCATATATTTT.

The DNA for the CDR3 is TGTGCCAGCTACAGGGGAAAAGACACTGAAGCTTTCTTT. It is translated as CASYRGKDTEAFF. The chain combines TRBV6-5 with TRBJ1-1; 7 bases are a match to TRBD1. Unmatched junction bases numbered 6, after V lost 8 bases and J lost 3 bases. Germline CDR1 and CDR2: MNHEY and SVGAGI. This CDR3 has 13 amino acids.

This clonotype has only a few counts. V usage is TRBV10-2 and J usage is TRBJ2-7, with no clear D. Trimming took 7 bases from V and 0 from J, leaving 10 bases between them. CDR3 length equals 13 residues. Germline assignment: CDR1 WSHSY and CDR2 SAAADI. CDR3 in amino acids: CASTHPNSYEQYF. CDR3 DNA sequence: TGCGCCAGCACCCACCCGAACTCCTACGAGCAGTACTTC.

This clonotype was observed a handful of times. This rearrangement joins TRBV11-2 to TRBJ2-5; possible D gene TRBD1, 5 bases. In germline, CDR1 is SGHAT, CDR2 FQNNGV. The CDR3 spans 15 residues. V lost 2 bases, J lost 2 bases, and 12 bases lay in between. The CDR3 sequence is CASSLSTAVQETQYF. CDR3 sequence (DNA): TGTGCCAGCAGCTTATCGACAGCTGTACAAGAGACCCAGTACTTC.

This clonotype was seen a handful of times. The chain carries TRBV13 and TRBJ2-5; no clear D. This CDR3 spans 12 amino acids. Germline CDR1 PRHDT, CDR2 FYEKMQ (reference sequence). V was clipped by 7 bases and J by 5 bases, with 11 bases between them. This chain's CDR3 is CASTLNGETQYF. CDR3 coding DNA: TGTGCCAGCACCTTGAATGGGGAGACCCAGTACTTC. Looking up the rest from reference TRBV13 and TRBJ2-5 gives the full variable domain: AAGVIQSPRHLIKEKRETATLKCYPIPRHDTVYWYQQGPGQDPQFLISFYEKMQSDKGSIPDRFSAQQFSDYHSELNMSSLELGDSALYFCASTLNGETQYFGPGTRLLVL.

The chain recombines TRBV2 with TRBJ1-1; D call uncertain. The CDR3 spans 13 residues. Germline CDR1 is SNHLY and CDR2 is FYNNEI. V was trimmed by 9 bases and J by 5 bases, leaving 16 bases between them. CDR3 DNA sequence: TGTGCCAGTAAGGGTTTTTTGAGGACTGAAGCTTTCTTT. Protein sequence: CASKGFLRTEAFF.